The 18 T cell receptor beta chains below were found in one sample sequenced in a study of T-cell reconstitution after alpha-beta-depleted transplantation in children. The TCRbeta library incorporated unique molecular identifiers. MiXCR was run by TCRdb on the PCR reads, yielding one entry per CDR3 protein. The sample records around 360,000 distinct CDR3 sequences, 10% to 13% being singletons. Sequencing used PBMCs from the stem cell graft donor, obtained from the stem cell graft. Receptors originate from a human donor who donated a stem cell graft to a child with acute lymphoblastic leukemia.

This clonotype was observed a few times. The chain uses TRBV20-1 and TRBJ2-2, with 9 nucleotides matching TRBD1. V was pared by 3 bases and J by 0 bases, with 2 bases of the junction left unmatched. The CDR3 is 15 amino acids. Germline V CDR1 and CDR2: DFQATT, SNEGSKA (reference sequence). This chain's CDR3 is CSASGQGSNTGELFF. The DNA for the CDR3 is TGCAGTGCTAGCGGACAGGGGTCGAACACCGGGGAGCTGTTTTTT.

The sample holds a few counts of this clonotype. The genes are TRBV11-2 and TRBJ2-7; D possibly corresponds to TRBD2 (6 bases). CDR3 length equals 18 residues. V was trimmed by 3 bases and J by 0 bases, leaving 21 bases between them. Looked up from germline, CDR1 is SGHAT and CDR2 is FQNNGV. CDR3 region: CASSFQLAGSASSYEQYF. The CDR3 DNA follows: TGTGCCAGCAGCTTTCAACTGGCGGGGTCAGCGAGCTCCTACGAGCAGTACTTC.

This clonotype was picked up many times. This chain joins TRBV5-1 and TRBJ2-1; a possible D gene is TRBD2 (5 bases). CDR3 length: 15 amino acids. V was pared by 2 bases and J by 6 bases, with 15 bases between. Germline CDR1 is SGHRS and CDR2 is YFSETQ. The CDR3, as DNA: TGCGCCAGCAGCTTAGAGCGGAGGAGCTTCAATGAGCAGTTCTTC. Protein product: CASSLERRSFNEQFF.

The chain links TRBV21-1 to TRBJ2-5; TRBD2, the table's D call, was not compared with the DNA. TRBV21-1 is a pseudogene. The CDR3 length is 18 residues. The CDR3 spells CASSNATSGGGRRETQYF. The DNA for the CDR3 is TGTGCCAGCAGCAACGCGACTAGCGGAGGGGGGCGGCGGGAGACCCAGTACTTC.

This clonotype was observed a few times. The chain links TRBV7-2 to TRBJ2-7; 7 bases are a match to TRBD2. Germline loops: CDR1 SGHTA, CDR2 FQGNSA. This CDR3 has 13 amino acids. The V gene end was trimmed by 2 bases and the J gene end by 7 bases; junction bases not matched to a gene: 5. Here the CDR3 reads CASSLLGGGEQYF. In nucleotides, the CDR3 is TGTGCCAGCAGCTTATTGGGGGGAGGGGAGCAGTACTTC.

This chain uses TRBV25-1 with TRBJ2-1; TRBD1 is a possible D gene (6 bases). This CDR3 has 13 residues. Germline assignment: CDR1 MGHDK and CDR2 SYGVNS. Deletions cut 6 bases from V and 5 bases from J, with 11 bases between. For the CDR3, the DNA is TGTGCCAGCAGAGCAGGGGTCCACAATGAGCAGTTCTTC. The encoded protein is CASRAGVHNEQFF. Drawing the rest from reference TRBV25-1 and TRBJ2-1, the complete variable domain is EADIYQTPRYLVIGTGKKITLECSQTMGHDKMYWYQQDPGMELHLIHYSYGVNSTEKGDLSSESTVSRIRTEHFPLTLESARPSHTSQYLCASRAGVHNEQFFGPGTRLTVL.

In nucleotides, the CDR3 is TGCGCCAGCAGCTCGGGAGGGACAGACGGTAACTATGGCTACACCTTC. It specifies CASSSGGTDGNYGYTF. The chain uses TRBV5-1 and TRBJ1-2; 7 nucleotides align to TRBD1. J gave up 1 base and V 3 bases, and 9 bases lay outside the gene matches. The CDR3 consists of 16 residues. Germline CDR1 and CDR2: SGHRS and YFSETQ.

At least ten counts were recorded for this clonotype. The gene calls are TRBV28 and TRBJ2-5; no firm D call. The CDR3 runs to 14 residues. In germline, CDR1 is MDHEN, CDR2 SYDVKM. Trimming cost V 1 base and J 5 bases, with 11 bases left between them. DNA for the CDR3: TGTGCCAGCAGTTTATATTCGATAACCGAGACCCAGTACTTC. It specifies CASSLYSITETQYF.

The chain couples TRBV6-2 or TRBV6-3 to TRBJ2-1, with D tentatively TRBD2 (6 bases). There are 13 residues in the CDR3. The ends were cut back, 8 bases at V and 6 bases at J, with 14 bases in the middle. CDR1 is MNHEY, CDR2 SVGEGT, per germline. CDR3 residues: CASEGRETNEQFF. CDR3 coding DNA: TGTGCCAGCGAGGGCCGGGAGACCAATGAGCAGTTCTTC.

V usage is TRBV3-1 and J usage is TRBJ2-7; 7 bases are shared with TRBD2. Germline loops: CDR1 LGHDT, CDR2 YNNKEL (reference sequence). The junction had 10 bases not matched to a gene; V was cut back by 5 bases and J by 0 bases. This CDR3 has 16 amino acids. The CDR3 loop reads CASSFLAASGSYEQYF. In nucleotides, the CDR3 is TGTGCCAGCAGCTTCCTAGCGGCTAGCGGCTCCTACGAGCAGTACTTC.

This clonotype has a handful of counts. This chain joins TRBV14 and TRBJ2-1, with D perhaps being TRBD1 or TRBD2 (5 bases each). This CDR3 spans 17 amino acids. V gave up 4 bases and J gave up 2 bases, with 18 bases separating them. Germline V CDR1 and CDR2: SGHDN, FVKESK. This CDR3 is CASSLLRATGPYNEQFF. CDR3 nucleotides: TGTGCCAGCAGCCTCCTTCGAGCGACGGGACCCTACAATGAGCAGTTCTTC. The whole variable domain, filled in from reference TRBV14 and TRBJ2-1, reads EAGVTQFPSHSVIEKGQTVTLRCDPISGHDNLYWYRRVMGKEIKFLLHFVKESKQDESGMPNNRFLAERTGGTYSTLKVQPAELEDSGVYFCASSLLRATGPYNEQFFGPGTRLTVL.

This clonotype was observed a few times. This chain connects TRBV2 to TRBJ2-3; D gene ambiguous. CDR1 is SNHLY, CDR2 FYNNEI, per germline. V lost 7 bases and J lost 5, with 4 bases in between. This CDR3 contains 10 residues. CDR3 in DNA: TGTGCCAGCAAGCTAGATACGCAGTATTTT. It yields the protein CASKLDTQYF.

The chain couples TRBV11-2 to TRBJ2-7; the D gene could be TRBD1 or TRBD2 (5 bases each). CDR1 is SGHAT and CDR2 is FQNNGV in the germline V gene. This CDR3 is 13 amino acids long. Deletions cut 5 bases from V and 3 bases from J, with 11 bases between. CDR3 nucleotide sequence: TGTGCCAGCAGCCCCGGGACCAACTACGAGCAGTACTTC. It encodes CASSPGTNYEQYF.

This clonotype occurred a few times. The V call is TRBV6-1, the J call TRBJ2-6; perhaps TRBD2 as D (6 bases). The V end lost 9 bases, the J end lost 1 base, and 19 bases lay between the germline ends. CDR1 MNHNS and CDR2 SASEGT come from the germline V gene. CDR3 length equals 17 residues. In nucleotides, the CDR3 is TGTGCCAGTTTCAGGGTCGGAGGGGAATCTGGGGCCAACGTCCTGACTTTC. It specifies CASFRVGGESGANVLTF.

The chain is built from TRBV6-2 or TRBV6-3 and TRBJ2-3; 11 bases match TRBD2. There are 16 residues in the CDR3. CDR1 and CDR2 from the germline V gene are MNHEY and SVGEGT. V was pared by 0 bases and J by 5 bases, with 4 bases of the junction left unmatched. CDR3 residues: CASSYSPGLAEDTQYF. The DNA of the CDR3 is TGTGCCAGCAGTTACTCGCCGGGACTAGCGGAAGATACGCAGTATTTT.

V and J are TRBV5-6 and TRBJ2-3; D may be TRBD2 (7 bases). Germline V gives CDR1 SGHDT, CDR2 YYEEEE. The V gene lost 3 bases and the J gene lost 3 bases, with 11 bases spanning the gap. The CDR3 spans 14 residues. The CDR3 DNA reads TGTGCCAGCAGCTCGGGGGGCAAAACAGATACGCAGTATTTT. The encoded protein is CASSSGGKTDTQYF.

The chain has TRBV20-1 and TRBJ1-4, with D uncertain. This CDR3 contains 14 residues. V was clipped by 5 bases and J by 3 bases, with 13 bases between them. The germline V gene encodes CDR1 DFQATT and CDR2 SNEGSKA (reference sequence). The CDR3 sequence is CSAGTGGSNEKLFF. CDR3 sequence (DNA): TGCAGTGCTGGAACGGGCGGTTCTAATGAAAAACTGTTTTTT.

Only a few counts were recorded for this clonotype. The chain links TRBV3-1 to TRBJ2-5; a weak D match, TRBD2 (6 bases). Trimming removed 1 base at V and 9 bases at J, with 18 bases between. Germline CDR1 LGHDT, CDR2 YNNKEL (reference sequence). This CDR3 spans 15 amino acids. CDR3 bases: TGTGCCAGCAGCCAAGTACGGACTAACAAGAGACCCCAGTACTTC. Translated: CASSQVRTNKRPQYF.